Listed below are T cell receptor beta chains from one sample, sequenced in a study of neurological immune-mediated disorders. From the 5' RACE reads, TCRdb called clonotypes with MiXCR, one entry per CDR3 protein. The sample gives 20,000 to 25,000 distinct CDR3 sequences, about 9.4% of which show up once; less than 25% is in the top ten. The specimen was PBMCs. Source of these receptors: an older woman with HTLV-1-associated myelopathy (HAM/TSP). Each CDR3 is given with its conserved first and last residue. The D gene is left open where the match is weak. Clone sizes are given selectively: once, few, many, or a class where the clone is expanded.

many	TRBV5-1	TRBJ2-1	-	CASSLQGLKGNEQFF	TGCGCCAGCAGCTTGCAGGGGCTTAAGGGCAATGAGCAGTTCTTC
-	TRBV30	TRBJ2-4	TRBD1	CAWSLGQENIQYF	TGTGCCTGGAGTCTGGGACAGGAAAACATTCAGTACTTC
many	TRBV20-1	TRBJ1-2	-	CSARDRDYGYTF	TGCAGTGCTAGAGACAGGGACTATGGCTACACCTTC
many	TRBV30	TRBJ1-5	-	CAWSPGENNQPQHF	TGTGCCTGGAGCCCCGGGGAGAACAATCAGCCCCAGCATTTT
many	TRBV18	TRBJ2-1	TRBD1	CASSPRLKDRGLPYNEQFF	TGTGCCAGCTCACCACGGCTAAAAGACAGGGGCTTACCCTACAATGAGCAGTTCTTC
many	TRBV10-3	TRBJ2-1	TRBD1	CATAGGNEQFF	TGTGCCACCGCAGGGGGCAATGAGCAGTTCTTC
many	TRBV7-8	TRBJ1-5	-	CASSLTAGGQPQHF	TGTGCCAGCAGCTTGACAGCCGGGGGTCAGCCCCAGCATTTT
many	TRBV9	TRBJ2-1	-	CASSVAGGDYNEQFF	TGTGCCAGCAGCGTAGCAGGGGGGGACTACAATGAGCAGTTCTTC
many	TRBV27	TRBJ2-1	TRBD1	CASSTPAGTGSHEQFF	TGTGCCAGCAGTACCCCAGCCGGGACAGGGTCCCATGAGCAGTTCTTC
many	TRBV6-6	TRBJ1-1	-	CASSRIRRNTEAFF	TGTGCCAGCAGCCGTATTCGACGGAACACTGAAGCTTTCTTT
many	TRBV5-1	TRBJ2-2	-	CASSPAGHINTGELFF	TGCGCCAGCAGCCCTGCGGGACACATCAACACCGGGGAGCTGTTTTTT
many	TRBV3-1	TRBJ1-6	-	CASSQDQGGNHNSPLHF	TGTGCCAGCAGCCAAGATCAGGGCGGAAACCATAATTCACCCCTCCACTTT
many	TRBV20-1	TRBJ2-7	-	CSAREAPSYEQYF	TGCAGTGCTAGAGAGGCGCCCTCCTACGAGCAGTACTTC
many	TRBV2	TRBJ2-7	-	CASSDRGLSSYEQYF	TGTGCCAGCAGTGACAGGGGCCTCAGCTCCTACGAGCAGTACTTC